A selection of T cell receptor beta chains follows, all from one sample in a study of blood T cells in healthy people across ages. TCRdb fed the 5' RACE reads into MiXCR, producing one record per CDR3 protein. This table holds 1.8 million or so distinct CDR3 sequences, about two fifths found once. Input material: blood. These receptors were obtained from a human donor in good health. Each CDR3 is given with its conserved first and last residue. Fields, in order: D gene, V gene, J gene, clone size, CDR3 protein, CDR3 DNA. A D gene is named only where the DNA matches it firmly. Size is omitted from some rows. Given values are once, few, many or a class for expanded clones.

-,TRBV20-1,TRBJ1-4,-,CSASQSGGEKLFF,TGCAGTGCATCACAGTCCGGGGGTGAAAAACTGTTTTTT
-,TRBV6-1,TRBJ1-1,-,CASSEPSGDTEAFF,TGTGCCAGCAGTGAGCCCAGCGGGGACACTGAAGCTTTCTTT
-,TRBV5-1,TRBJ1-5,-,CASSLAGLINQPQHF,TGCGCCAGCAGCTTGGCGGGGCTCATCAATCAGCCCCAGCATTTT
TRBD1,TRBV5-6,TRBJ1-5,few,CASSLTGAGNQPQHF,TGTGCCAGCAGCTTGACAGGGGCTGGCAATCAGCCCCAGCATTTT
TRBD2,TRBV7-2,TRBJ2-1,-,CASSWWGGEQFF,TGTGCCAGCAGCTGGTGGGGGGGAGAGCAGTTCTTC
-,TRBV2,TRBJ1-5,-,CASSEEGQPQHF,TGTGCCAGCAGTGAAGAGGGACAGCCCCAGCATTTT
TRBD2,TRBV20-1,TRBJ2-3,-,CSAPIAGGPGDTQYF,TGCAGTGCTCCAATAGCGGGGGGGCCCGGAGATACGCAGTATTTT
TRBD2,TRBV5-1,TRBJ2-7,few,CASSLTSGDTYERYF,TGCGCCAGCAGCCTTACTAGCGGGGACACCTACGAGCGGTACTTC
-,TRBV4-2,TRBJ1-2,-,CASSQEGGGKNYGYTF,TGTGCCAGCAGCCAAGAGGGAGGGGGTAAAAACTATGGCTACACCTTC
-,TRBV3-1,TRBJ2-1,-,CASSQARVRNNEQFF,TGTGCCAGCAGCCAAGCCCGAGTGAGAAACAATGAGCAGTTCTTC
TRBD1,TRBV10-3,TRBJ1-2,-,CAISEGGGFYGYTF,TGTGCCATCAGTGAAGGAGGGGGCTTCTATGGCTACACCTTC
TRBD1,TRBV4-2,TRBJ2-3,-,CASSQDRTGVADTQYF,TGTGCCAGCAGCCAAGATCGGACAGGGGTAGCAGATACGCAGTATTTT
-,TRBV6-9,TRBJ2-7,-,CASSYHRAYEQYF,TGTGCCAGCAGTTATCACCGGGCCTACGAGCAGTACTTC
-,TRBV3-1,TRBJ2-1,-,CASSRLEGTGYNEQFF,TGTGCCAGCAGCCGCTTGGAGGGGACCGGTTACAATGAGCAGTTCTTC
TRBD1,TRBV20-1,TRBJ1-1,-,CSARDLQGAGVNTEAFF,TGCAGTGCTAGAGATCTACAGGGGGCAGGGGTGAACACTGAAGCTTTCTTT
-,TRBV6-1,TRBJ1-1,once,CASSELADPEAFF,TGTGCCAGCAGTGAGTTGGCTGACCCTGAAGCTTTCTTT
TRBD1,TRBV5-1,TRBJ1-1,few,CASSRDRLNTEAFF,TGCGCCAGCAGTCGGGACAGATTAAACACTGAAGCTTTCTTT
-,TRBV2,TRBJ2-1,-,CASSDRAGGYNEQFF,TGTGCCAGCAGTGATCGTGCGGGCGGCTACAATGAGCAGTTCTTC
-,TRBV29-1,TRBJ2-7,few,CSVDGGTSEQYF,TGCAGCGTTGACGGCGGGACTTCCGAGCAGTACTTC
-,TRBV28,TRBJ1-2,-,CASTLMGDGYTF,TGTGCCAGCACTCTTATGGGGGATGGCTACACCTTC
-,TRBV5-1,TRBJ2-6,few,CASSWEWANVLTF,TGCGCCAGCAGCTGGGAGTGGGCCAACGTCCTGACTTTC
TRBD2,TRBV6-6,TRBJ2-1,-,CASSFVAGKNEQFF,TGTGCCAGCAGCTTTGTAGCGGGGAAGAATGAGCAGTTCTTC
-,TRBV10-3,TRBJ2-1,once,CATTPVSEVGNERFF,TGTGCCACCACCCCGGTTAGCGAGGTTGGGAATGAGCGGTTCTTC
-,TRBV7-2,TRBJ2-5,-,CASSVGARGTQYF,TGTGCCAGCAGCGTAGGCGCGAGGGGGACCCAGTACTTC